This is a list of T cell receptor beta chains from one sample in a study of Ad26.COV2.S vaccination and SARS-CoV-2 variants. Produced via immunoSEQ multiplex PCR; TCRdb's table is partial and in-frame only. The table includes roughly 400,000 clones, around 92% detected once. The starting material was peripheral blood, obtained in a trial of Ad26.COV2.S vaccine versus placebo. Receptor source: a person aged 18-60 years who received the Ad26.COV2.S COVID-19 vaccine or a placebo. The CDR3 runs from the conserved cysteine through the conserved F or W. Each record gives: clone size, V gene, J gene, CDR3 length, D gene, CDR3 DNA, CDR3 protein. D genes are given only for firm matches. Clone size appears in some rows only: once, few, many, or a class for an expanded clone.

>once|TRBV7-9|TRBJ2-3|13|NA
TGTGCCAGCAGCTTTGTAGCGTCAGATACGCAGTATTTT
CASSFVASDTQYF
>NA|TRBV27|TRBJ2-3|21|TRBD2
TGTGCCAGCAGTCGCTCTTGGGAGTGGAGGACCAGCGGGGGAATCACAGATACGCAGTATTTT
CASSRSWEWRTSGGITDTQYF
>few|TRBV6-5|TRBJ2-2|13|NA
TGTGCCACACGGGGGTGGAGCACCGGGGAGCTGTTTTTT
CATRGWSTGELFF
>NA|TRBV29-1|TRBJ2-3|18|NA
TGCAGCGTTCGACCGGGACTTTCCCTCCTTCTTAGCACAGATACGCAGTATTTT
CSVRPGLSLLLSTDTQYF
>NA|TRBV5-8|TRBJ1-2|13|NA
TGTGCCAGCAGAACAGGGTTGAACTATGGCTACACCTTC
CASRTGLNYGYTF
>NA|TRBV7-6|TRBJ2-3|15|TRBD2
TGTGCCAGCAGCTTCAGCGGGGGGGCGACGGATACGCAGTATTTT
CASSFSGGATDTQYF
>NA|TRBV6-5|TRBJ1-2|15|TRBD1
TGTGCCAGCAGTTCCATCCTGACAGGGGCCTATGGCTACACCTTC
CASSSILTGAYGYTF
>NA|TRBV9|TRBJ2-3|16|TRBD1
TGTGCCAGCAGCCATCCCACAGGGGTCAGCACAGATACGCAGTATTTT
CASSHPTGVSTDTQYF
>once|TRBV28|TRBJ2-3|17|NA
TGTGCCAGCAGTTCGGACAAGGGACGGCTGAAGACGGATACGCAGTATTTT
CASSSDKGRLKTDTQYF
>NA|TRBV30|TRBJ1-4|15|NA
TGTGCCTGGAGTCCCCACGCGGGAGGTGATGAAAAACTGTTTTTT
CAWSPHAGGDEKLFF
>NA|TRBV11-2|TRBJ2-1|18|TRBD2
TGTGCCAGCAGCTTAGACCCCCGTGGCGGGGGCTCCTACAATGAGCAGTTCTTC
CASSLDPRGGGSYNEQFF
>NA|TRBV30|TRBJ2-1|16|NA
TGTGCCTGGAGTCTCCCGGGACTGGACTCCTACAATGAGCAGTTCTTC
CAWSLPGLDSYNEQFF
>NA|TRBV11-3|TRBJ2-1|11|NA
TGTGCCAGCAGCTCTGGGGTTGAGCAGTTCTTC
CASSSGVEQFF
>NA|TRBV12-3/TRBV12-4|TRBJ2-1|12|NA
TGTGCCAGCGGGGCACCTGGCAATGAGCAGTTCTTC
CASGAPGNEQFF
>NA|TRBV27|TRBJ1-4|16|NA
TGTGCCAGCAGTTTATACACCGGGACTCTGAATGAAAAACTGTTTTTT
CASSLYTGTLNEKLFF
>once|TRBV28|TRBJ1-1|15|TRBD1
TGTGCCAGCAGGCCATGGGACAGCCAAAACACTGAAGCTTTCTTT
CASRPWDSQNTEAFF
>NA|TRBV14|TRBJ2-1|18|TRBD1
TGTGCCAGCAGCCAGGCTAGGACAGGACCGCTCTCCTACAATGAGCAGTTCTTC
CASSQARTGPLSYNEQFF
>NA|TRBV6-9|TRBJ2-1|15|NA
TGTGCCAGCAGTTATAAGCTTTACACCCACAATGAGCAGTTCTTC
CASSYKLYTHNEQFF
>NA|TRBV18|TRBJ1-1|15|NA
TGTGCCAGCCGGCCGACCGGACAGAAGAACACTGAAGCTTTCTTT
CASRPTGQKNTEAFF
>NA|TRBV7-9|TRBJ2-1|16|TRBD2
TGTGCCAGCAGCTTAGCGCGCCGGGGGGTCCTCAATGAGCAGTTCTTC
CASSLARRGVLNEQFF
>NA|TRBV11-2|TRBJ1-4|16|NA
TGTGCCAGCAGCTTAGGGCCCGGGGGAGGCTTTGAAAAACTGTTTTTT
CASSLGPGGGFEKLFF
>NA|TRBV30|TRBJ1-2|13|NA
TGTGCCTGGAGTGGGTCAGAAGGGGATGGCTACACCTTC
CAWSGSEGDGYTF
>NA|TRBV2|TRBJ2-1|16|NA
TGTGCCAGCATCCAGGGTTCGACAAGCTCCTACAATGAGCAGTTCTTC
CASIQGSTSSYNEQFF
>NA|TRBV11-3|TRBJ2-7|15|NA
TGTGCCAGCAGCTTATACAGCGCCCCTTCCTACGAGCAGTACTTC
CASSLYSAPSYEQYF
>NA|TRBV30|TRBJ2-7|13|NA
TGTGCCTCGACAAGGGACTGGTCCTACGAGCAGTACTTC
CASTRDWSYEQYF
>NA|TRBV3-1/TRBV3-2|TRBJ1-2|14|NA
TGTGCCAGCAGCCAAGGACAGAGAAACTATGGCTACACCTTC
CASSQGQRNYGYTF
>NA|TRBV6-5|TRBJ2-7|14|TRBD1
TGTGCCAGCAGTTATGGGCAGGGGGCGCGGGAGCAGTACTTC
CASSYGQGAREQYF
>NA|TRBV3-1/TRBV3-2|TRBJ2-5|14|NA
TGTGCCAGCAGCCAACCAAAAAAACAAGAGACCCAGTACTTC
CASSQPKKQETQYF
>NA|TRBV6-6|TRBJ1-5|14|NA
TGTGCCAGCAGTTCGATGAATAGCAATCAGCCCCAGCATTTT
CASSSMNSNQPQHF
>NA|TRBV6-2/TRBV6-3|TRBJ2-3|17|NA
TGTGCCAGCAGTTTAGGTGAGGGTTGGGGCCGAGTCATGGCGCAGTATTTT
CASSLGEGWGRVMAQYF
>NA|TRBV5-1|TRBJ1-1|14|NA
TGCGCCAGCAGCCGGAGGGAAGGGGGCACTGAAGCTTTCTTT
CASSRREGGTEAFF
>NA|TRBV4-1|TRBJ2-2|17|NA
TGCGCCAGCAGCCAAAAACGGGGGGCGGTGGACACCGGGGAGCTGTTTTTT
CASSQKRGAVDTGELFF
>NA|TRBV4-3|TRBJ2-1|14|NA
TGCGCCAGCAGCCAAGGGGGAGGTGTCAATGAGCAGTTCTTC
CASSQGGGVNEQFF
>NA|TRBV5-4|TRBJ2-5|15|TRBD1
TGTGCCAGCAGCTTGGAAGACAGGGCCAGGGAGACCCAGTACTTC
CASSLEDRARETQYF
>NA|TRBV6-2/TRBV6-3|TRBJ1-1|17|NA
TGTGCCAGCAGTTACTCTTGGCTCCGAGGGGGGAACACTGAAGCTTTCTTT
CASSYSWLRGGNTEAFF
>NA|TRBV27|TRBJ1-1|15|NA
TGTGCCAGCAGCCCCGGATGGGGTAGGGGGACTGAAGCTTTCTTT
CASSPGWGRGTEAFF
>NA|TRBV20-1|TRBJ2-5|11|NA
TGCAGTGCGAACAAGGTCGGGGCCCAGTACTTC
CSANKVGAQYF
>NA|TRBV25-1|TRBJ2-7|15|TRBD2
TGTGCCAGCAGTGAATTTAGCGGGGGCTCCTACGAGCAGTACTTC
CASSEFSGGSYEQYF
>NA|TRBV10-3|TRBJ2-7|15|TRBD1
TGTGCCATCAGTCAACCCGCAGGGGGAACCTACGAGCAGTACTTC
CAISQPAGGTYEQYF
>NA|TRBV11-2|TRBJ1-1|14|NA
TGTGCCAGCAGCTTATTTAACATGAACACTGAAGCTTTCTTT
CASSLFNMNTEAFF
>NA|TRBV6-6|TRBJ1-2|14|NA
TGTGCCAGCAGCGATGGACAGCTTAACTATGGCTACACCTTC
CASSDGQLNYGYTF
>NA|TRBV27|TRBJ2-7|14|NA
TGTGCCAGCAGTTTACGCATGACAGGCTACGAGCAGTACTTC
CASSLRMTGYEQYF